A single sample gave rise to the 3 T cell receptor beta chains below, sequenced in a study of T cells in Graves' hyperthyroidism and ophthalmopathy. The investigators amplified TCR beta CDR3 regions from RNA transcripts. HTBI primers were employed in a first-round RT-PCR of the TCR CDR3. TCRdb re-called the multiplex PCR reads with MiXCR, one entry per CDR3 protein. The table shows 330,000 or so distinct CDR3 sequences, with around 18% occurring only once. The sequenced material came from blood. These receptors came from a woman aged 40 to 50 with Graves' ophthalmopathy.

Only a few counts were recorded for this clonotype. The gene calls are TRBV5-1 and TRBJ2-5; D is uncertain. The CDR3 totals 15 residues. V lost 0 bases to trimming and J lost 1 base, with 10 bases between them. CDR1 SGHRS and CDR2 YFSETQ come from the germline V gene. CDR3 protein: CASSLAGSSQETQYF. In DNA, the CDR3 is TGCGCCAGCAGCTTGGCCGGCAGCTCCCAAGAGACCCAGTACTTC.

This clonotype was recorded many times. This chain joins TRBV6-2 or TRBV6-3 and TRBJ1-1; D is unresolved. The V gene lost 5 bases and the J gene lost 6 bases, with 34 bases spanning the gap. CDR1 and CDR2 (germline): MNHEY, SVGEGT. This CDR3 has 20 amino acids. CDR3 in amino acids: CASSPISDTRAALWMSEAFF. The CDR3 DNA is TGTGCCAGCAGTCCAATCTCCGACACCCGGGCCGCACTGTGGATGTCTGAAGCTTTCTTT.

This clonotype has a handful of counts. The chain uses TRBV10-3 and TRBJ1-1; a weak D match, TRBD1 (5 bases). V lost 3 bases to trimming and J lost 0 bases, with 17 bases between them. Germline V lookup: CDR1 ENHRY, CDR2 SYGVKD. The CDR3 length is 17 residues. The CDR3, as DNA: TGTGCCATCAGTGATCTCGCCAGGGTCGGCGTGAACACTGAAGCTTTCTTT. It encodes CAISDLARVGVNTEAFF.